This T cell receptor (beta chain) originates from a study of blood T cell repertoires in COVID-19 (dated by TCRdb to about 2020). Concerning the study at large: Collaborator samples came from the United States, Italy and Spain and covered acute and convalescent phases of COVID-19. The prospective study material was composed of cDNA or gDNA derived from T cells, B-cell-depleted T cells, or PBMCs. The dataset comprised deeply sampled blood TCRbeta repertoires from subjects exposed to, actively infected with, or recovered from COVID-19. The repertoires were made available in a free public database intended to serve as a resource for research on the immune response to SARS-CoV-2. The samples were drawn from two sources: the first 160 participants of the ongoing ImmuneRACE study, and over 1,000 subjects contributed by 6 global collaborators. Sample metadata almost always included a de-identified subject ID, COVID-19 status, age in years and sex. Where available, HLA class I and class II types were obtained from metadata supplied by the sample provider rather than from assay-based typing.

TCRbeta CDR3 regions were amplified from genomic DNA using the immunoSEQ Assay, a bias-controlled multiplex PCR. From the authors' description of their analysis: The number of nucleated cells in each sample was estimated by amplification of reference gene primers within the assay. Sequence reads were collapsed and filtered to measure the absolute abundance of every unique TCRbeta CDR3 rearrangement. For each sample, productive Simpson clonality was calculated as the square root of Simpson's diversity index across productive rearrangements. TCRdb holds this immuneACCESS table with in-frame rearrangements only. Some clones are missing; in checked studies, unresolved V genes explain under half, and the rest has no known cause. The DNA was the basis for D and trimming; V, J and clone size are from that table. The sample yields around 64,000 clones; roughly 87% were counted once. The ten largest clonotypes hold approximately 5.1% of the sample.

Points the paper makes about the study in general: Clinical and demographic metadata were provided uncurated, with the amount varying by source and participant.

Collaborating institutions collected whole blood in K2EDTA tubes following their own protocols. Collaborator samples were shipped for TCRbeta analysis as frozen whole blood, isolated PBMCs, or DNA extracted from either sample type. In this sample, this clone turned up once. The target of this receptor is not known. No base-level quality is on record; no much larger clone is a single base apart. The sequencing input was peripheral blood. The clonotype comes from a man older than 75 in a cohort sampled during active COVID-19.

The CDR3 region has the sequence CASSGGTAPYEQYF. The DNA sequence is TGCGCCAGCAGTGGAGGGACAGCTCCCTACGAGCAGTACTTC. Recombination linked TRBV5-1 to TRBJ2-7, and the D gene may be TRBD1, 7 bases matching. The junction carries 14 bases between V and J, which are trimmed by 5 bases and 2 bases respectively. Taken from the germline V gene, the CDR1 and CDR2 loops are SGHRS and YFSETQ. The CDR3, cysteine through phenylalanine, is 14 amino acids long. CDR3 DNA only is kept here, 42 bases in frame from base 1.